These 29 T cell receptor beta chains came from one sample sequenced in a study of blood T cells in healthy people across ages. Primers used in a second PCR of roughly 7 to 12 cycles were a sample-barcoded 5' primer and a J-beta primer mix. TCRdb re-analysed the 5' RACE reads in MiXCR, keeping a single row per CDR3 protein. The repertoire consists of approximately 790,000 distinct CDR3 sequences, with around 68% occurring once and the leading ten covering around 30%. The sample comprised blood. The receptors come from a man under 40 in good health.

This clonotype has a handful of counts. This chain connects TRBV10-3 to TRBJ1-1; D not resolved. The CDR3 covers 14 residues. Per the germline V gene, CDR1 is ENHRY and CDR2 is SYGVKD. Trimming removed 6 bases from V and 1 base from J, with 12 bases in between. The CDR3 protein is CAIRAHQGNTEAFF. The CDR3 nucleotides read TGTGCCATCAGGGCCCATCAAGGGAACACTGAAGCTTTCTTT.

This clonotype was recorded a few times. V is TRBV11-2 and J is TRBJ2-1; D remains unclear. CDR3 length: 15 residues. Germline V lookup: CDR1 SGHAT, CDR2 FQNNGV. Trimming removed 5 bases at V and 9 bases at J, with 20 bases between. The CDR3 reads CASSAASGTRTEQFF. The CDR3 coding sequence is TGTGCCAGCAGCGCAGCCTCCGGAACTCGGACTGAGCAGTTCTTC.

The gene calls are TRBV20-1 and TRBJ2-3; D uncertain. The V and J ends lost 6 bases and 2 bases respectively, with 12 bases between them. CDR1 is DFQATT, CDR2 SNEGSKA, per germline (reference sequence). The CDR3 is 13 residues long. CDR3 coding DNA: TGCAGTGCCAACCCGGATGTCACAGATACGCAGTATTTT. Protein: CSANPDVTDTQYF.

The rearrangement uses TRBV5-1 and TRBJ2-1, with D perhaps matching TRBD1 (5 bases). Germline V lookup: CDR1 SGHRS, CDR2 YFSETQ. The CDR3 loop spans 16 amino acids. Trimming took off 4 bases at V and 4 bases at J, with 18 bases between the two ends. Here the CDR3 reads CASSPVGRGEYNEQFF. The CDR3, as DNA: TGCGCCAGCAGCCCCGTCGGAAGGGGTGAATACAATGAGCAGTTCTTC. The full variable domain, completed using reference TRBV5-1 and TRBJ2-1, is KAGVTQTPRYLIKTRGQQVTLSCSPISGHRSVSWYQQTPGQGLQFLFEYFSETQRNKGNFPGRFSGRQFSNSRSEMNVSTLELGDSALYLCASSPVGRGEYNEQFFGPGTRLTVL.

Relative to its sample, this clonotype is medium-sized. The chain joins TRBV15 to TRBJ2-3, with 8 bases lining up with TRBD2. Germline assignment: CDR1 LNHNV and CDR2 YYDKDF (reference sequence). V shed 0 bases and J 1 base; nucleotides not matched to a gene: 6. This CDR3 region has 17 residues. This CDR3 is CATSRDKGLGGTDTQYF. The CDR3 DNA follows: TGTGCCACCAGCAGAGATAAGGGACTAGGGGGCACAGATACGCAGTATTTT.

This clonotype was seen more than once but under ten times. The chain recombines TRBV12-3 or TRBV12-4 with TRBJ1-5, with unresolved D. Trimming took 6 bases from V and 4 from J, leaving 19 bases between them. The CDR3 consists of 16 residues. CDR3 nucleotides: TGTGCCAGCAGCTCCCAGACGGGCAACCGGAATCAGCCCCAGCATTTT. Translated, it gives CASSSQTGNRNQPQHF.

For this clonotype: A read error may explain this, as a much larger clone is one base away. The CDR3 protein is CASSYVGSNYTF. CDR3 DNA: TGTGCCAGCAGTTACGTGGGGAGTAACTACACCTTC. The V gene is TRBV6-5, the J gene TRBJ1-2; no reliable D call. CDR3 length: 12 residues. Germline V gene data show CDR1 as MNHEY and CDR2 as SVGAGI. V was clipped by 2 bases and J by 10 bases, with 11 bases between them.

The chain links TRBV12-3 or TRBV12-4 to TRBJ2-1; D remains unclear. Trimming removed 5 bases from V and 4 bases from J, with 12 bases in between. CDR3 length equals 14 residues. CDR3 sequence: CASSTQTQYNEQFF. CDR3 bases: TGTGCCAGCAGTACGCAAACCCAATACAATGAGCAGTTCTTC.

The V gene is TRBV27, the J gene TRBJ2-7; maybe TRBD1 (6 bases). V lost 3 bases and J 4 bases, leaving 13 bases between the germline ends. This CDR3 has 14 amino acids. Per the germline V gene, CDR1 is MNHEY and CDR2 is SMNVEV (reference sequence). The chain's CDR3 is CASSLAGRGYEQYF. The CDR3 nucleotides are TGTGCCAGCAGTTTGGCGGGCAGGGGATACGAGCAGTACTTC.

The chain employs TRBV6-2 or TRBV6-3 and TRBJ2-4, with 13 bases lining up with TRBD2. The closer fit of TRBJ2-7 to the DNA end suggests the J call may be wrong. The CDR3 has 20 amino acids. Germline CDR1 MNHEY, CDR2 SVGEGT. CDR3 sequence reads: CASSTPSLGLAGQRVYEQYF. The CDR3 DNA sequence: TGTGCCAGCAGTACACCGTCCCTGGGACTAGCGGGGCAGCGGGTCTACGAGCAGTACTTC.

The CDR3 sequence is CASSFGTGGRTGANVLTF. CDR3 DNA sequence: TGTGCCAGCAGCTTCGGGACAGGGGGCCGAACTGGGGCCAACGTCCTGACTTTC. This chain uses TRBV7-9 with TRBJ2-6, with 12 bases matching TRBD1. This CDR3 spans 18 amino acids. Germline CDR1 SEHNR, CDR2 FQNEAQ (reference sequence). The J segment lost 2 bases and the V segment lost 3 bases, leaving 5 bases of the junction unmatched.

The V and J genes are TRBV20-1 and TRBJ2-3; 8 bases are a match to TRBD2. Per germline, CDR1 DFQATT and CDR2 SNEGSKA (reference sequence). The ends lost 5 bases at V and 4 bases at J; junction bases unmatched: 8. The CDR3 totals 14 residues. DNA for the CDR3: TGCAGTGCTGCCCGGGACGGGAGGGCAGATACGCAGTATTTT. It encodes CSAARDGRADTQYF.

The rearrangement joins TRBV20-1 to TRBJ1-1; 11 bases are shared with TRBD1. The CDR3 length is 13 residues. The J segment lost 4 bases and the V segment lost 3 bases, leaving 1 base of the junction unmatched. Germline CDR1 reads DFQATT; CDR2 reads SNEGSKA (reference sequence). The chain's CDR3 is CSASGTGGTEAFF. The CDR3 DNA reads TGCAGTGCTAGCGGGACAGGGGGCACTGAAGCTTTCTTT.

This chain's CDR3 is CASSVGHGRAVQFF. The CDR3 nucleotides are TGTGCCAGCAGCGTAGGTCACGGCAGGGCGGTGCAGTTCTTC. The chain has TRBV9 and TRBJ2-1, with D perhaps matching TRBD1 (5 bases). The V end lost 0 bases, the J end lost 12 bases, and 16 bases lay between the germline ends. Germline V gene data show CDR1 as SGDLS and CDR2 as YYNGEE. The CDR3 is made up of 14 amino acids.

This clonotype was observed a few times. V and J are TRBV29-1 and TRBJ1-5; D not resolved. The CDR3 has 14 residues. Germline lookup yields CDR1 SQVTM and CDR2 ANQGSEA. Trimming cost V 4 bases and J 3 bases, with 13 bases left between them. CDR3: CSVGERDDNQPQHF. Written as DNA, the CDR3 is TGCAGCGTTGGTGAAAGGGATGACAATCAGCCCCAGCATTTT.

This chain connects TRBV2 to TRBJ2-4; 7 bases align to TRBD1. The last part of the DNA fits TRBJ2-5 better; the J call may be wrong. The germline V gene encodes CDR1 SNHLY and CDR2 FYNNEI. The CDR3 consists of 14 residues. In DNA form, the CDR3 reads TGTGCCAGCAGAACGGGACAGTTACAAGAGACCCAGTACTTC. It is translated as CASRTGQLQETQYF.

This chain connects TRBV28 to TRBJ2-1; D perhaps matches TRBD1 (6 bases). The CDR3 is 15 amino acids. Germline CDR1 MDHEN, CDR2 SYDVKM. The V end lost 1 base, the J end lost 2 bases, and 9 bases lay between the germline ends. The CDR3 protein is CASSLFRTAYNEQFF. The CDR3 nucleotides are TGTGCCAGCAGTTTATTCCGGACAGCCTACAATGAGCAGTTCTTC.

As for this clonotype: The junction departs from germline at one end; a sequencing error may be responsible. The chain employs TRBV27 and TRBJ1-1; D is perhaps TRBD1 (5 bases). Per germline, CDR1 MNHEY and CDR2 SMNVEV (reference sequence). The CDR3 length is 14 residues. CDR3 residues: CTSSTRTTDTEAFF. In DNA form, the CDR3 reads TGTACCAGCAGTACCAGGACAACAGACACTGAAGCTTTCTTT.

The chain joins TRBV2 to TRBJ1-2; D remains unclear. The CDR3 is 15 amino acids. Trimming took off 2 bases at V and 4 bases at J, with 14 bases between the two ends. Germline assignment: CDR1 SNHLY and CDR2 FYNNEI. The CDR3: CASSEKGSPFYGYTF. CDR3 bases: TGTGCCAGCAGTGAAAAAGGTTCACCCTTCTATGGCTACACCTTC.

Here the CDR3 reads CASSSSLSGQGYNEQFF. Here the CDR3 DNA reads TGTGCCAGCAGTTCCTCCTTGAGCGGACAGGGGTACAATGAGCAGTTCTTC. The chain has TRBV6-5 and TRBJ2-1; TRBD1 matches 9 bases. This CDR3 comprises 17 residues. CDR1 MNHEY and CDR2 SVGAGI come from the germline V gene. The V segment lost 4 bases and the J segment 4 bases; nucleotides outside the gene matches: 11.

The chain couples TRBV5-3 to TRBJ1-1; D remains ambiguous. TRBV5-3 qualifies as an ORF whose function is uncertain. This CDR3 is built from 11 residues. The ends were cut back, 2 bases at V and 6 bases at J, with 5 bases in the middle. In DNA, the CDR3 is TGTGCCAGAAGCTTTGGTGCTGAAGCTTTCTTT. Its translation is CARSFGAEAFF.

V gene TRBV7-6 combines with J gene TRBJ1-2; tentative D call: TRBD1 (5 bases). The V gene lost 1 base and the J gene lost 8 bases, with 14 bases spanning the gap. The germline V gene has CDR1 SGHVS and CDR2 FNYEAQ. This CDR3 spans 14 amino acids. The CDR3 region is CASSLVLTAGGYTF. In DNA, the CDR3 is TGTGCCAGCAGCTTAGTGCTGACAGCCGGGGGCTACACCTTC.

The chain is built from TRBV6-6 and TRBJ2-1; possible D gene TRBD2, 5 bases. V was cut by 5 bases and J by 9 bases, with 8 bases left in between. This CDR3 is built from 11 residues. Germline values: CDR1 MNHNY, CDR2 SVGAGI (reference sequence). CDR3 sequence: CASSQLVEQFF. CDR3 nucleotide sequence: TGTGCCAGCAGTCAACTAGTTGAGCAGTTCTTC.

This clonotype was seen at least ten times. The J gene is TRBJ2-3, the V gene TRBV7-3; maybe TRBD1 (5 bases). V gave up 3 bases and J gave up 3 bases, with 13 bases separating them. Germline assignment: CDR1 SGHTA and CDR2 FQGTGA. The CDR3 has 15 amino acids. The CDR3 sequence: CASSFQGLETDTQYF. The CDR3 DNA reads as TGTGCCAGCAGCTTCCAGGGTCTAGAGACAGATACGCAGTATTTT.

Only a few counts were recorded for this clonotype. The chain has TRBV3-1 and TRBJ2-1; unclear D gene. Trimming pared 11 bases from V and 0 bases from J, leaving 11 bases between. The CDR3 length is 13 residues. CDR1 and CDR2 from the germline V gene are LGHDT and YNNKEL (reference sequence). The CDR3 DNA sequence: TGTGCCTCACCGGCGGCCTCCTACAATGAGCAGTTCTTC. This gives the protein CASPAASYNEQFF.

V gene TRBV28 combines with J gene TRBJ2-7; TRBD1 agrees at 9 bases. The closer fit of TRBJ2-5 to the DNA end suggests the J call may be wrong. The CDR3 sequence is 13 residues long. Looked up from germline, CDR1 is MDHEN and CDR2 is SYDVKM. The CDR3 DNA reads TGTGCCAGCAGCACGGGACAGGGAGAGACCCAGTACTTC. Amino acids: CASSTGQGETQYF.

The J gene is TRBJ2-7, the V gene TRBV6-5; D is uncertain. The germline V and J ends were trimmed by 6 bases and 7 bases, with 16 bases remaining between them. The CDR3 runs to 13 residues. Looked up from germline, CDR1 is MNHEY and CDR2 is SVGAGI. The CDR3 nucleotides read TGTGCCAGCAGGGGGATCTCCTACAATGAGCAGTACTTC. This translates into CASRGISYNEQYF.

This clonotype was found a few times. This rearrangement joins TRBV10-3 to TRBJ2-4, with a tentative D call TRBD1 (5 bases). Germline CDR1 reads ENHRY; CDR2 reads SYGVKD. The V gene lost 0 bases and the J gene lost 7 bases, with 13 bases spanning the gap. The CDR3 extends over 15 amino acids. The DNA of the CDR3 is TGTGCCATCAGTGAGTCGGTCGACAGCAGGAACATTCAGTACTTC. This sequence encodes CAISESVDSRNIQYF.

The sample holds a few counts of this clonotype. The CDR3 coding sequence is TGTGCCAGCGGGGGACTAGCGGGGCTCGAGCAGTACTTC. Protein product: CASGGLAGLEQYF. V usage is TRBV6-5 and J usage is TRBJ2-5; the match to TRBD2 covers 13 bases. The J call is uncertain, as TRBJ2-7 better fits the DNA end. The CDR3 covers 13 residues. Germline-derived CDR1 and CDR2 are MNHEY and SVGAGI.